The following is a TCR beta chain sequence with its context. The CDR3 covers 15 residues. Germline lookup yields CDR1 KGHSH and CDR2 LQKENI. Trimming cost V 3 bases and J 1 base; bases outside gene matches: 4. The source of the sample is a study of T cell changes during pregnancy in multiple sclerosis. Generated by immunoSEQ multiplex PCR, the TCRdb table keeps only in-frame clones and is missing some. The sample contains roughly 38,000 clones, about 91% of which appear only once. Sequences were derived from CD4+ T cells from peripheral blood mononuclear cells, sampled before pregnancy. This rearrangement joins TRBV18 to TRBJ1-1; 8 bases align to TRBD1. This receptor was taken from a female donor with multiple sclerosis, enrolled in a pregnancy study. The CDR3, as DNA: TGTGCCAGCTCACCCCCGGACAGGGCGAACACTGAAGCTTTCTTT. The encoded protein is CASSPPDRANTEAFF.